The 10 T cell receptor beta chains presented below share a single source sample, sequenced in a study of cytomegalovirus exposure and HLA in healthy donors. The PCR made use of 60 Vbeta and 13 Jbeta primers. The method was immunoSEQ multiplex PCR; TCRdb's version includes in-frame clones alone and lacks a portion of them. Of some 170,000 clones in the sample, 70% to 75% are singletons; the top ten hold 4.5% to 5%. Specimen: PBMCs. These receptors originate from a man younger than 30 in good health and CMV-seropositive.

V gene TRBV5-1 combines with J gene TRBJ2-3; possibly TRBD2 for D (7 bases). Germline CDR1 and CDR2: SGHRS and YFSETQ. Trimming shortened V by 1 base and J by 6 bases, and 18 bases separated the two germline ends. The CDR3 totals 16 residues. The CDR3: CASSLLGGGSLDTQYF. CDR3 in DNA: TGCGCCAGCAGCTTGTTGGGCGGGGGCTCGCTGGATACGCAGTATTTT.

This clone was recorded a few times. The chain is built from TRBV10-2 and TRBJ2-1; 8 nucleotides align to TRBD2. CDR1 is WSHSY and CDR2 is SAAADI in the germline V gene. The CDR3 covers 18 residues. With V trimmed by 1 base and J by 0 bases, 8 bases remained unmatched. The CDR3 sequence: CASSEWGLAGSSYNEQFF. In DNA form, the CDR3 reads TGCGCCAGCAGTGAGTGGGGCTTAGCGGGGAGCTCCTACAATGAGCAGTTCTTC.

The J gene is TRBJ2-3, the V gene TRBV18; the match to TRBD2 covers 15 bases. CDR1 and CDR2 (germline): KGHSH, LQKENI. V shed 3 bases and J 0 bases; nucleotides not matched to a gene: 4. This CDR3 is built from 18 residues. The CDR3 protein is CASSPGLAGGISTDTQYF. In DNA form, the CDR3 reads TGTGCCAGCTCACCTGGACTAGCGGGGGGGATTAGCACAGATACGCAGTATTTT. The full variable domain, in which reference TRBV18 and TRBJ2-3 provide the parts outside the CDR3, is NAGVMQNPRHLVRRRGQEARLRCSPMKGHSHVYWYRQLPEEGLKFMVYLQKENIIDESGMPKERFSAEFPKEGPSILRIQQVVRGDSAAYFCASSPGLAGGISTDTQYFGPGTRLTVL.

This chain joins TRBV9 and TRBJ1-2; D gene ambiguous. Trimming pared 3 bases from V and 4 bases from J, leaving 19 bases between. Germline lookup yields CDR1 SGDLS and CDR2 YYNGEE. This CDR3 has 16 residues. The CDR3 bases are TGTGCCAGCAGCGACTTGACCAAGGGAGTCGCCTATGGCTACACCTTC. Encoded protein: CASSDLTKGVAYGYTF.

The chain uses TRBV11-2 and TRBJ2-3, with 9 bases lining up with TRBD2. Germline CDR1 reads SGHAT; CDR2 reads FQNNGV. The CDR3 has 16 residues. The ends lost 0 bases at V and 6 bases at J; junction bases unmatched: 7. The CDR3 loop is CASSLEGRGGLDTQYF. The CDR3 DNA is TGTGCCAGCAGCTTAGAGGGGCGGGGGGGCTTGGATACGCAGTATTTT.

The rearrangement links TRBV28 to TRBJ1-1; TRBD1 agrees at 9 bases. Germline V lookup: CDR1 MDHEN, CDR2 SYDVKM. The CDR3 covers 17 residues. V shed 2 bases, J shed 1 base, and the junction held 8 bases outside the gene matches. The CDR3 protein is CASSLPTGGGPNTEAFF. CDR3 nucleotides: TGTGCCAGCAGTTTACCCACAGGGGGCGGTCCGAACACTGAAGCTTTCTTT. The full variable domain, completed using reference TRBV28 and TRBJ1-1, is DVKVTQSSRYLVKRTGEKVFLECVQDMDHENMFWYRQDPGLGLRLIYFSYDVKMKEKGDIPEGYSVSREKKERFSLILESASTNQTSMYLCASSLPTGGGPNTEAFFGQGTRLTVV.

The chain employs TRBV11-3 and TRBJ2-1; TRBD2 aligns across 11 bases. The CDR3 extends over 15 amino acids. V trimming: 5 bases; J trimming: 5 bases; junction bases outside the gene matches: 5. Germline-derived CDR1 and CDR2 are SGHNT and YENEEA. The DNA for the CDR3 is TGTGCCAGCAGCCTAACTAGCGGGAGAGACAATGAGCAGTTCTTC. Its translation: CASSLTSGRDNEQFF.

V and J are TRBV6-1 and TRBJ1-2, with D unclear. The CDR3 consists of 13 residues. The germline V gene has CDR1 MNHNS and CDR2 SASEGT. Trimming took 8 bases from V and 2 from J, leaving 12 bases between them. The CDR3 sequence: CASRGGMNYGYTF. The CDR3 bases are TGTGCCAGCCGGGGTGGGATGAACTATGGCTACACCTTC.

In its sample, this clone was seen a few times. DNA for the CDR3: TGCGCCAGCAGCCAAGATCTTGGAGTTCTGGGCTATGGCTACACCTTC. Translation gives CASSQDLGVLGYGYTF. The chain employs TRBV4-1 and TRBJ1-2, with unresolved D. The V end lost 0 bases, the J end lost 4 bases, and 15 bases lay between the germline ends. Germline V gene lookup returns CDR1 MGHRA and CDR2 YSYEKL. This CDR3 is 16 amino acids long.

The chain employs TRBV7-2 and TRBJ1-1; no firm D call. CDR1 and CDR2 from the germline V gene are SGHTA and FQGNSA. There are 16 residues in the CDR3. Trimming stripped 5 bases from V and 7 bases from J, with 23 bases between. CDR3 amino acids: CASSPSGLQSAGEAFF. Written as DNA, the CDR3 is TGTGCCAGCAGCCCCAGCGGACTCCAGAGTGCGGGTGAAGCTTTCTTT.